Listed below are T cell receptor beta chains from one sample, sequenced in a study of cytomegalovirus exposure and HLA in healthy donors. Measured with immunoSEQ multiplex PCR; TCRdb has only the in-frame clones, and not every one. The sample records more than 85,000 clones, about 70% being singletons. Sequenced material: PBMCs. The receptor set was obtained from a young man in good health and CMV-seronegative. The CDR3 runs from the conserved cysteine through the conserved F or W. The order of the fields is D gene, clone size, V gene, J gene, CDR3 DNA, CDR3 protein. The D gene is left open where the match is weak. Clone sizes are given selectively: once, few, many, or a class where the clone is expanded.

.	.	TRBV5-1	TRBJ1-3	TGCGCCAGCAGCTTCGTCTCTGGAAACACCATATATTTT	CASSFVSGNTIYF
TRBD1	.	TRBV7-2	TRBJ2-2	TGTGCCACCCGGGACAGGGTCGGTTCCGGGGAGCTGTTTTTT	CATRDRVGSGELFF
TRBD2	.	TRBV11-3	TRBJ2-1	TGTGCCAGCAGCCATAGCGGGAGGGGTTACAATGAGCAGTTCTTC	CASSHSGRGYNEQFF
TRBD1	.	TRBV15	TRBJ2-3	TGTGCCACCAGCAGTGGTCGGACAGGGCACACAGATACGCAGTATTTT	CATSSGRTGHTDTQYF
.	.	TRBV2	TRBJ1-3	TGTGCCAGAGACGCAGGGGGAAACACCATATATTTT	CARDAGGNTIYF
.	.	TRBV7-2	TRBJ1-3	TGTGCCAGCAGCCCCCAGGGTAAGGGCTCTGGAAACACCATATATTTT	CASSPQGKGSGNTIYF
.	.	TRBV30	TRBJ2-1	TGTGCCTGGAGTCTAGGTGGTTCCAAGTTCTTC	CAWSLGGSKFF
TRBD2	.	TRBV9	TRBJ2-2	TGTGCCAGCAGCCCCCAAGCGGGAGGGCTAGCCGGGGAGCTGTTTTTT	CASSPQAGGLAGELFF
.	.	TRBV5-1	TRBJ2-7	TGCGCCAGCAGCTTGGGGTATTCGGGCGAGCAGTACTTC	CASSLGYSGEQYF
TRBD1	.	TRBV25-1	TRBJ2-7	TGTGCCAGCAGTGTACAGGGGACACCGCAGTACTTC	CASSVQGTPQYF
TRBD1	few	TRBV19	TRBJ1-5	TGTGCCAGTAGTTTTTCTTCAGGGGGATCCCTTAAGCCCCAGCATTTT	CASSFSSGGSLKPQHF
TRBD2	few	TRBV14	TRBJ2-7	TGTGCCAGCAGCCTAGCGGGAGGGCCCTACGAGCAGTACTTC	CASSLAGGPYEQYF
TRBD2	.	TRBV5-1	TRBJ2-1	TGCGCCAGCAGCTTGGCTAGCGGGAGGGCCAATGAGCAGTTCTTC	CASSLASGRANEQFF
TRBD1	.	TRBV5-1	TRBJ2-3	TGCGCCAGCAGCTTGGGCCAGGGGGTGGAAGATACGCAGTATTTT	CASSLGQGVEDTQYF
TRBD1	.	TRBV28	TRBJ2-7	TGTGCCAGCAGTTCGGGACAGCCGATCTACGAGCAGTACTTC	CASSSGQPIYEQYF
TRBD1	.	TRBV6-1	TRBJ2-3	TGTGCCAGCAACACAGGGGGCCGGACAGATACGCAGTATTTT	CASNTGGRTDTQYF
TRBD1	.	TRBV9	TRBJ2-2	TGTGCCAGCAGCGTAGAGGGGGCCGACACCGGGGAGCTGTTTTTT	CASSVEGADTGELFF
TRBD2	.	TRBV10-3	TRBJ2-7	TGTGCCATCAGTATTTTAGCGGGAGGGACCTACGAGCAGTACTTC	CAISILAGGTYEQYF
.	.	TRBV28	TRBJ1-1	TGTGCCAGCAGTTCAGATCACACTGAAGCTTTCTTT	CASSSDHTEAFF
TRBD1	.	TRBV7-9	TRBJ1-2	TGTTCCAGCAGCACGGGACAGGGGGCGCTTAGTTCCTATGGCTACACCTTC	CSSSTGQGALSSYGYTF
.	once	TRBV4-1	TRBJ2-6	TGCGCCAGCAGCCAAGATATTTCAGGTTTGCCTGGGGCCAACGTCCTGACTTTC	CASSQDISGLPGANVLTF
.	.	TRBV18	TRBJ1-1	TGTGCCAGCTCACCCTCACGAGACACTGAAGCTTTCTTT	CASSPSRDTEAFF
TRBD1	few	TRBV6-5	TRBJ1-5	TGTGCCAGCAGTGCCGGGACAGGCCCTCGCGAGCCCCAGCATTTT	CASSAGTGPREPQHF
TRBD1	.	TRBV18	TRBJ2-7	TGTGCCAGCTCACCATTCCGGGACAGGGACTACGAGCAGTACTTC	CASSPFRDRDYEQYF
TRBD2	.	TRBV12-5	TRBJ2-1	TGTGCTAGTGGTTTGGATAATGTCCTCCGACTAGCGGGAGGAGTTGAGCAGTTCTTC	CASGLDNVLRLAGGVEQFF
TRBD2	.	TRBV6-5	TRBJ2-1	TGTGCCAGCAGTTTTGGGCTAGCGGCCCACAATGAGCAGTTCTTC	CASSFGLAAHNEQFF
.	few	TRBV30	TRBJ1-5	TGTGCCTGGAGTGTACGGGGGGCGTATATCTCCAGCAGCAATCAGCCCCAGCATTTT	CAWSVRGAYISSSNQPQHF
TRBD1	.	TRBV5-1	TRBJ2-7	TGCGCCAGCAGTTCGCCGGACAGGGGGCACGAGCAGTACTTC	CASSSPDRGHEQYF
.	.	TRBV27	TRBJ1-1	TGTGCCAGCAGTTTGAGGAGGTACACTGAAGCTTTCTTT	CASSLRRYTEAFF
.	few	TRBV13	TRBJ2-7	TGTGCCAGCAGCTTAGGCAGGGGTTCCTACGAGCAGTACTTC	CASSLGRGSYEQYF
TRBD1	once	TRBV18	TRBJ1-1	TGTGCCAGCTCACCGTCACAGGGGACCACTGAAGCTTTCTTC	CASSPSQGTTEAFF
.	.	TRBV19	TRBJ1-4	TGTGCCAGTAGTATCGACCGGGGGAGGGAAAAACTGTTTTTT	CASSIDRGREKLFF
.	.	TRBV6-1	TRBJ2-7	TGTGCCAGCAGTGAACGTCCTAGTAGATACGAGCAGTACTTC	CASSERPSRYEQYF
.	.	TRBV9	TRBJ1-2	TGTGCCAGCAGCGTAGGGCCTAACTATGGCTACACCTTC	CASSVGPNYGYTF
TRBD2	few	TRBV5-4	TRBJ2-4	TGTGCCAGCAGCTTGAGGGCCGAAAGACTAGCGCTTTCCAAAAACATTCAGTACTTC	CASSLRAERLALSKNIQYF
.	.	TRBV30	TRBJ1-1	TGTGCCTGGAGTGGGCAGGGTCACACTGAAGCTTTCTTT	CAWSGQGHTEAFF
TRBD1	.	TRBV5-4	TRBJ1-2	TGTGCCAGCAGCCCTACCGGGACAGGGGCCAGCTATGGCTACACCTTC	CASSPTGTGASYGYTF
TRBD1	.	TRBV4-3	TRBJ1-3	TGCGCCAGCAGCCGGGGACAGGGCCCTGGAAACACCATATATTTT	CASSRGQGPGNTIYF
.	.	TRBV5-1	TRBJ1-6	TGCGCCAGCAGCTTTGGGCCGTCGAGCTCCTATAATTCACCCCTCCACTTT	CASSFGPSSSYNSPLHF
.	once	TRBV11-2	TRBJ2-4	TGTGCCAGCAGCCGAAGTCGCAGTCAGTACTTC	CASSRSRSQYF
.	.	TRBV7-9	TRBJ1-1	TGTGCCAGCAGCTTACCAGGGGCGGTGAACACTGAAGCTTTCTTT	CASSLPGAVNTEAFF
TRBD1	few	TRBV29-1	TRBJ1-1	TGCAGCGTTCGACAGGGCGTGAACACTGAAGCTTTCTTT	CSVRQGVNTEAFF
TRBD2	.	TRBV13	TRBJ2-7	TGTGCCAGCAGCCTCCGCCGGGTAGCGGGGACCTACGAGCAGTACTTC	CASSLRRVAGTYEQYF
.	.	TRBV7-8	TRBJ1-1	TGTGCCAGCAGCTTAGACTTGAACACTGAAGCTTTCTTT	CASSLDLNTEAFF
TRBD1	.	TRBV7-6	TRBJ1-2	TGTGCCAGCAGCTACGGACAGGGAGTTTATGGCTACACCTTC	CASSYGQGVYGYTF
TRBD1	.	TRBV7-2	TRBJ1-2	TGTGCCAGCAGCCGCGGACAGGGCTATGGCTACACCTTC	CASSRGQGYGYTF
.	.	TRBV5-1	TRBJ1-4	TGCGCCAGCAGCTTGAAGGGGGGGGGTGAAAAACTGTTTTTT	CASSLKGGGEKLFF
TRBD2	.	TRBV7-9	TRBJ2-3	TGTGCCAGCAGCCTCAGCGGGAGTGGAGATACGCAGTATTTT	CASSLSGSGDTQYF
TRBD1	.	TRBV19	TRBJ1-1	TGTGCCAGTAGTATCCGACAGGGGACTAGCGGTGGCACTGAAGCTTTCTTT	CASSIRQGTSGGTEAFF
TRBD2	few	TRBV9	TRBJ2-7	TGTGCCAGCAGCGCCCTCCCTAGCGGGAGTTACGAGCAGTACTTC	CASSALPSGSYEQYF
.	few	TRBV19	TRBJ2-6	TGTGCCAGTAGTAGGGCCCTGGGAGTTGGGGCCAACGTCCTGACTTTC	CASSRALGVGANVLTF
.	.	TRBV4-3	TRBJ2-6	TGCGCCAGCAGCCAAGAGCTAGGCTCTGGGGCCAACGTCCTGACTTTC	CASSQELGSGANVLTF
.	.	TRBV18	TRBJ2-2	TGTGCCAGCTCACCACGGATGAACAGAAACAACACCGGGGAGCTGTTTTTT	CASSPRMNRNNTGELFF
.	.	TRBV19	TRBJ2-5	TGTGCCAGTAGTCCCGGCAAGAGGAAGACCCAGTACTTC	CASSPGKRKTQYF
.	.	TRBV19	TRBJ1-4	TGTGCCAGCCGACAGACCGCAACTAATGAAAAACTGTTTTTT	CASRQTATNEKLFF